The present entry profiles one T cell receptor (beta chain) with its context. The data were taken from a study of blood T cell repertoires in COVID-19. Looking at the study overall: Spain, Italy and the United States supplied samples that represented acute and convalescent COVID-19. Sample material is recorded as cDNA or gDNA derived from T cells, B-cell-depleted T cells, or PBMCs.

Participants were aged roughly 18 to 89 years, lived in under 30 US areas, and enrolled virtually. Authors' processing steps: Reference gene primer amplification yielded estimated nucleated cell counts. Sequencing used immunoSEQ multiplex PCR; TCRdb keeps in-frame clones, though not all of them. V and J calls plus clone size are reproduced from that table; the DNA served to infer D and trimming. The sample carries around 200,000 clones, 80% to 90% recorded once. Germline values: CDR1 SGHVS, CDR2 FQNEAQ. V was trimmed by 1 base and J by 1 base, leaving 7 bases between them. CDR3 size: 14 residues. The sequence was obtained from a woman in her twenties or thirties who had been exposed to COVID-19. The V gene is TRBV7-8, the J gene TRBJ1-1; D is uncertain. The sequenced sample consisted of PBMCs or T cells enriched from blood (not recorded which). This CDR3 reads CASSLETQNTEAFF. In DNA, the CDR3 is TGTGCCAGCAGCTTAGAGACACAGAACACTGAAGCTTTCTTT.